A selection of T cell receptor beta chains follows, all from one sample in a study of cytomegalovirus exposure and HLA in healthy donors. Assay: immunoSEQ multiplex PCR; the TCRdb copy retains only in-frame clones and omits some. The table has roughly 250,000 clones, approximately 83% seen once. Sequences were obtained from PBMCs. The receptors were sampled from a woman aged 25-40 years in good health and CMV-seropositive. The CDR3 runs from the conserved cysteine through the conserved F or W. A D gene is named only where the DNA matches it firmly. Size tells how often a clone was seen (once, few, many) or the class of an expanded clone, and some rows leave it out.

j_call	d_call	v_call	clone_size	cdr3_nt	cdr3_aa
TRBJ2-7	NA	TRBV20-1	NA	TGCAGTGGGTTAGAAGACTACGAGCAGTACTTC	CSGLEDYEQYF
TRBJ1-2	NA	TRBV6-5	NA	TGTGCCAGCAGTGTGATCGGGGGGCCGTTCTATGGCTACACCTTC	CASSVIGGPFYGYTF
TRBJ1-2	TRBD1	TRBV18	NA	TGTGCCAGCTCGGAAACCGGGACAGACCTCTATGGCTACACCTTC	CASSETGTDLYGYTF
TRBJ2-7	NA	TRBV21-1	NA	TGTGCCAGCAGCAAAAGACAAGTCCTCTACGAGCAGTACTTC	CASSKRQVLYEQYF
TRBJ2-7	NA	TRBV6-1	NA	TGTGCCAGCAGAGACATGTCCTACGAGCAGTACTTC	CASRDMSYEQYF
TRBJ2-7	NA	TRBV13	NA	TGTGCCAGCAGCTTTGCGGGCGAGCAGTACTTC	CASSFAGEQYF
TRBJ1-2	NA	TRBV19	once	TGTGCCAGTAGTATCAAAACAGGGTTGGGCGGCTACACCTTC	CASSIKTGLGGYTF
TRBJ2-2	TRBD1	TRBV7-9	NA	TGTGCCAGCAGCTCAACACAGGGGACCGGGGAGCTGTTTTTT	CASSSTQGTGELFF
TRBJ2-2	NA	TRBV21-1	NA	TGTGCCAGCAGCAGTGACCGGGACAGGGGGCGCGAGTCCACCGGGGAGCTGTTTTTT	CASSSDRDRGRESTGELFF
TRBJ2-5	TRBD2	TRBV11-3	once	TGTGCCAGCTATGGGAGGGGTCAAGAGACCCAGTACTTC	CASYGRGQETQYF
TRBJ2-1	TRBD1	TRBV27	few	TGTGCCAGCAGTTTCCAAGGGGGCGATGAGCAGTTCTTC	CASSFQGGDEQFF
TRBJ1-5	TRBD1	TRBV7-2	NA	TGTGCCAGCAGCGGACGGACAGGGGTGAATCAGCCCCAGCATTTT	CASSGRTGVNQPQHF
TRBJ1-1	NA	TRBV5-8	NA	TGTGCCAGCAGCTTGGAGCTGGGCCTGAACACTGAAGCTTTCTTT	CASSLELGLNTEAFF
TRBJ2-4	NA	TRBV7-6	NA	TGTGCCAGCAGCTTAGATGGAGGGGCTGGGGACATTCAGTACTTC	CASSLDGGAGDIQYF
TRBJ1-1	TRBD1	TRBV10-1	NA	TGCGCCAGCAGTGAGTATGGGACAGGGAACACTGAAGCTTTCTTT	CASSEYGTGNTEAFF
TRBJ1-2	NA	TRBV10-2	once	TGCGCCAGCAGATACCGACAGAGTACTAACTATGGCTACACCTTC	CASRYRQSTNYGYTF
TRBJ2-1	NA	TRBV27	once	TGTGCCAGCAGTTCCCGGGACTTCTACAATGAGCAGTTCTTC	CASSSRDFYNEQFF
TRBJ2-7	TRBD1	TRBV11-2	NA	TGTGCCAGCAGCACGAACCCAGGGGGCTCCTACGAGCAGTACTTC	CASSTNPGGSYEQYF
TRBJ2-5	NA	TRBV2	NA	TGTGCCAGAGGAGTTTGGGGAGGAACTGTAGAGACCCAGTACTTC	CARGVWGGTVETQYF
TRBJ2-7	NA	TRBV2	NA	TGTGCCAGCAGTGAAGCTTCGGGGTTCTACGAGCAGTACTTC	CASSEASGFYEQYF
TRBJ1-1	TRBD1	TRBV5-4	NA	TGTGCCAGCAGCTTCTCAGGGGGCGCTTACACTGAAGCTTTCTTT	CASSFSGGAYTEAFF
TRBJ2-3	TRBD2	TRBV5-1	NA	TGCGCCAGCAGCTTGGAGCTAGCGGGTACGCCCTCCACAGATACGCAGTATTTT	CASSLELAGTPSTDTQYF
TRBJ2-7	TRBD2	TRBV27	few	TGTGCCAGCAGTTTGGGGGGGATTTACGAGCAGTACTTC	CASSLGGIYEQYF
TRBJ2-3	NA	TRBV6-5	NA	TGTGCCAGCAGGGGCCCCACAGATACGCAGTATTTT	CASRGPTDTQYF
TRBJ1-5	NA	TRBV28	NA	TGTGCCAGTCAATCGGGGGTTCAGCCCCAGCATTTT	CASQSGVQPQHF
TRBJ1-2	TRBD1	TRBV5-1	NA	TGCGCCAGCAGCTTGGGGACAGGGAGTGTTGATGGCTACACCTTC	CASSLGTGSVDGYTF
TRBJ2-5	TRBD2	TRBV5-4	NA	TGTGCCAGCAGCTTTTCAACGGGAGGGGATGAGACCCAGTACTTC	CASSFSTGGDETQYF
TRBJ2-6	NA	TRBV2	NA	TGTGCCAGCAGTGAAACTAGAACTGGGGCCAACGTCCTGACTTTC	CASSETRTGANVLTF
TRBJ1-1	TRBD1	TRBV5-1	few	TGCGCCAGCAGCTTGGCCGGGACAGGGAACACTGAAGCTTTCTTT	CASSLAGTGNTEAFF
TRBJ2-7	TRBD1	TRBV6-1	NA	TGTGCCAGCACCCCGGGACAGGGAAATTACGAGCAGTACTTC	CASTPGQGNYEQYF
TRBJ2-6	NA	TRBV27	NA	TGTGCCAGCAGATCTTCTGGGGCCAACGTCCTGACTTTC	CASRSSGANVLTF
TRBJ1-2	TRBD1	TRBV28	NA	TGTGCCAGCACCTGGGACAGGCCTATCAACTATGGCTACACCTTC	CASTWDRPINYGYTF
TRBJ1-2	NA	TRBV2	few	TGTGCCAGCAGTGAGGAGGGATATGGCTACACCTTC	CASSEEGYGYTF
TRBJ2-7	NA	TRBV27	NA	TGTGCCAGCGGTACCACTAGGTTGAGGCACGAGCAGTACTTC	CASGTTRLRHEQYF
TRBJ1-2	TRBD1	TRBV9	NA	TGTGCCAGCAGCCCCTGGACAGGGCCTAACTATGGCTACACCTTC	CASSPWTGPNYGYTF
TRBJ2-5	TRBD1	TRBV27	NA	TGTGCCAGCTCGTCGACAGGGCAAGAGACCCAGTACTTC	CASSSTGQETQYF
TRBJ2-1	NA	TRBV27	NA	TGTGCCAGCAGTTTAGGGGGGAGCTCCTACAATGAGCAGTTCTTC	CASSLGGSSYNEQFF
TRBJ2-7	TRBD1	TRBV4-2	NA	TGTGCTAGCAGCCAACAACACTCGGGACAGGCTTCCTACGAGCAGTACTTC	CASSQQHSGQASYEQYF
TRBJ2-7	NA	TRBV27	NA	TGTGCCAGCAGTCGTCACGGTTCCTACGAGCAGTACTTC	CASSRHGSYEQYF
TRBJ2-1	TRBD1	TRBV7-2	once	TGTGCCAGCAGCGCGGGACAGGGTCGGAGCAATGAGCAGTTCTTC	CASSAGQGRSNEQFF
TRBJ2-7	TRBD1	TRBV11-3	NA	TGTGCCAGCAGCCCCCGGGACAGGGGGATAGCCGAGCAGTACTTC	CASSPRDRGIAEQYF
TRBJ1-4	NA	TRBV6-1	NA	TGTGCCAGCAGTGAAGTCGGGGGGCCTTCACTGTTTTTT	CASSEVGGPSLFF
TRBJ2-7	TRBD2	TRBV9	NA	TGTGCCAGCAGCGGCTCGGGACTAACCTACGAGCAGTACTTC	CASSGSGLTYEQYF
TRBJ2-1	TRBD2	TRBV7-6	NA	TGTGCCAGCAGCTTAGAGACTAGCGGGACCGAGCAGTTCTTC	CASSLETSGTEQFF
TRBJ1-1	NA	TRBV19	NA	TGTGCCAGTAGTGGATGGACAGACGGGAACACTGAAGCTTTCTTT	CASSGWTDGNTEAFF
TRBJ2-5	NA	TRBV28	NA	TGTGCCAGCATGGGGAGGACGGCAGGGGGAAGGGAGACCCAGTACTTC	CASMGRTAGGRETQYF
TRBJ1-2	NA	TRBV5-6	NA	TGTGCCAGCAGCTTCCCTCAGGGCGGCTACACCTTC	CASSFPQGGYTF
TRBJ2-7	TRBD1	TRBV5-1	NA	TGCGCCAGCAGCACAGGGACAGGGGGCTCGTTCTACGAGCAGTACTTC	CASSTGTGGSFYEQYF
TRBJ1-5	TRBD1	TRBV28	NA	TGTGCCAGCAGACCTACAGGGGGCAATCAGCCCCAGCATTTT	CASRPTGGNQPQHF
TRBJ2-7	NA	TRBV18	NA	TGTGCCAGCTCACCCCTACTTGACTCCTACGAGCAGTACTTC	CASSPLLDSYEQYF
TRBJ2-1	TRBD2	TRBV30	NA	TGTGCCTGGAGTGCGGCCTCTAGCGGGAGGGCTGGTGAGCAGTTCTTC	CAWSAASSGRAGEQFF
TRBJ1-2	TRBD1	TRBV11-2	NA	TGTGCCAGCAGCTGTCCGGACAGGCTTGGCTACACCTTC	CASSCPDRLGYTF
TRBJ2-7	TRBD2	TRBV7-2	NA	TGTGCCAGCAGCTTGACTAGCAACTACGAGCAGTACTTC	CASSLTSNYEQYF